A selection of T cell receptor beta chains follows, all from one sample in a study of blood T cell repertoires in COVID-19. Repertoires were generated with immunoSEQ multiplex PCR, while TCRdb's copy carries only in-frame clones and drops some. The repertoire consists of around 250,000 clones, with approximately 90% occurring once and the leading ten covering about 3.5%. Specimen: peripheral blood. The receptors were gathered from a man younger than 35 with active or convalescent COVID-19. CDR3s include the opening cysteine and the closing phenylalanine or tryptophan. The D gene is left open where the match is weak. Clone size is not always given. Where it is, it says once, few, many or a class for expanded clones.

D: -
J: TRBJ1-2
size: -
V: TRBV28
CDR3: CASSLRGNYGYTF
DNA: TGTGCCAGCAGTTTAAGGGGCAACTATGGCTACACCTTC

D: TRBD2
J: TRBJ2-7
size: -
V: TRBV19
CDR3: CASSIKREGYEQYF
DNA: TGTGCCAGTAGTATAAAGCGGGAGGGCTACGAGCAGTACTTC

D: -
J: TRBJ2-4
size: -
V: TRBV15
CDR3: CATSRDLAGQNIQYF
DNA: TGTGCCACCAGCAGAGATCTGGCAGGCCAAAACATTCAGTACTTC

D: TRBD1
J: TRBJ2-1
size: few
V: TRBV5-1
CDR3: CASSQSTGGNEQFF
DNA: TGCGCCAGCAGCCAATCGACAGGGGGCAATGAGCAGTTCTTC

D: -
J: TRBJ2-5
size: -
V: TRBV11-2
CDR3: CASSLVRVETQYF
DNA: TGTGCCAGCAGCTTAGTCCGGGTTGAGACCCAGTACTTC

D: -
J: TRBJ1-2
size: -
V: TRBV6-6
CDR3: CASSYSKQVDTF
DNA: TGTGCCAGCAGTTACTCGAAACAGGTCGACACCTTC

D: -
J: TRBJ2-1
size: few
V: TRBV12-3/TRBV12-4
CDR3: CASTLALRNEQFF
DNA: TGTGCCAGCACCCTGGCCCTGCGGAATGAGCAGTTCTTC

D: -
J: TRBJ2-7
size: -
V: TRBV2
CDR3: CASSQIEQYF
DNA: TGTGCCAGCAGCCAGATCGAGCAGTACTTC

D: TRBD1
J: TRBJ1-2
size: -
V: TRBV24-1
CDR3: CATSERGQGKPPPYGYTF
DNA: TGTGCCACCAGTGAAAGGGGACAGGGGAAACCCCCCCCCTATGGCTACACCTTC

D: -
J: TRBJ2-5
size: -
V: TRBV12-3/TRBV12-4
CDR3: CASSFEGSETQYF
DNA: TGTGCCAGCAGTTTTGAGGGCTCAGAGACCCAGTACTTC

D: -
J: TRBJ2-3
size: -
V: TRBV27
CDR3: CASSRDSQGGDTQYF
DNA: TGTGCCAGCAGTCGGGACTCTCAGGGAGGAGATACGCAGTATTTT

D: -
J: TRBJ2-2
size: -
V: TRBV5-4
CDR3: CASREGEGGELFF
DNA: TGTGCCAGCAGGGAAGGCGAGGGCGGGGAGCTGTTTTTT

D: TRBD2
J: TRBJ2-1
size: -
V: TRBV5-4
CDR3: CASSLVTSRVNEQFF
DNA: TGTGCCAGCAGCTTGGTGACTAGCCGGGTGAATGAGCAGTTCTTC

D: -
J: TRBJ2-7
size: few
V: TRBV18
CDR3: CASSPYRGEQYF
DNA: TGTGCCAGCTCACCATACCGCGGGGAGCAGTACTTC

D: -
J: TRBJ1-4
size: -
V: TRBV18
CDR3: CASSPEATAINEKLFF
DNA: TGTGCCAGCTCACCCGAGGCGACAGCTATTAATGAAAAACTGTTTTTT

D: TRBD1
J: TRBJ1-2
size: -
V: TRBV19
CDR3: CASSFDQATGESRRGYTF
DNA: TGTGCCAGTAGTTTCGATCAGGCCACAGGGGAATCTAGGCGCGGCTACACCTTC